A single sample gave rise to the 22 T cell receptor beta chains below, sequenced in a study of cytomegalovirus exposure and HLA in healthy donors. In the PCR, 60 Vbeta and 13 Jbeta primers were used. Profiled with immunoSEQ multiplex PCR; TCRdb holds only in-frame clones, not every one. The sample contains 200,000 to 250,000 clones, 60% to 80% of which appear only once. Sequencing input: PBMCs. The receptors were sampled from a man younger than 35 in good health and CMV-seronegative.

This clone appeared a few times. At one end the junction does not follow the germline gene, possibly because of a read error. The CDR3 DNA reads as TGTTCCAGCAGCACCCGGGACAGACAATTCGAGACCCAGTACTTC. It yields the protein CSSSTRDRQFETQYF. The chain couples TRBV7-9 to TRBJ2-5, with 7 bases that match TRBD1. CDR1 is SEHNR, CDR2 FQNEAQ, per germline (reference sequence). The CDR3 has 15 residues.

A few counts support this clone. The rearrangement joins TRBV19 to TRBJ1-5, with D possibly matching TRBD1 (6 bases). Germline CDR1 and CDR2: LNHDA and SQIVND (reference sequence). This CDR3 region has 15 residues. V lost 1 base to trimming and J lost 8 bases, with 15 bases between them. The CDR3 sequence: CASSIGTVSQEPQHF. The CDR3 DNA is TGTGCCAGTAGTATAGGGACAGTCTCACAGGAGCCCCAGCATTTT.

The CDR3 DNA reads as TGCAGCGTTCTAGAGACAGGGGATGAAAAACTGTTTTTT. This codes for CSVLETGDEKLFF. The chain has TRBV29-1 and TRBJ1-4; 8 bases agree with TRBD1. The CDR3 sequence is 13 residues long. Germline CDR1 is SQVTM and CDR2 is ANQGSEA. The V segment lost 5 bases and the J segment 6 bases; nucleotides outside the gene matches: 5.

The CDR3 sequence: CATSRDPGPNEQFF. CDR3 nucleotides: TGTGCCACCAGCAGAGATCCAGGGCCCAATGAGCAGTTCTTC. The rearrangement links TRBV15 to TRBJ2-1; tentatively, D is TRBD1 (5 bases). The V end was cut by 0 bases, the J end by 6 bases, with 9 bases between. This CDR3 is 14 amino acids long. In germline, CDR1 is LNHNV, CDR2 YYDKDF (reference sequence). Looking up the rest from reference TRBV15 and TRBJ2-1 gives the full variable domain: DAMVIQNPRYQVTQFGKPVTLSCSQTLNHNVMYWYQQKSSQAPKLLFHYYDKDFNNEADTPDNFQSRRPNTSFCFLDIRSPGLGDTAMYLCATSRDPGPNEQFFGPGTRLTVL.

The J gene is TRBJ2-6, the V gene TRBV19, with 11 positions matching TRBD2. After removal of 5 bases from V and 2 bases from J, the junction contained 5 bases not matched to a gene. Germline V gives CDR1 LNHDA, CDR2 SQIVND (reference sequence). The CDR3 covers 17 residues. CDR3 coding DNA: TGTGCCAGTAGTGCTAGCGGGGGGAGTGCTGGGGCCAACGTCCTGACTTTC. The encoded protein is CASSASGGSAGANVLTF.

V usage is TRBV4-3 and J usage is TRBJ1-2; 7 bases are a match to TRBD1. This CDR3 has 13 residues. The V gene end was trimmed by 2 bases and the J gene end by 8 bases; junction bases not matched to a gene: 5. Germline V gives CDR1 LGHNA, CDR2 YSLEER. CDR3 residues: CASSQNRGDGYTF. The DNA for the CDR3 is TGCGCCAGCAGCCAAAACAGGGGCGACGGCTACACCTTC.

This clone was recorded a few times. The chain uses TRBV6-5 and TRBJ1-3, with D possibly TRBD1 on 6 matching bases. V lost 5 bases to trimming and J lost 0 bases, with 11 bases between them. The length of the CDR3 is 15 residues. CDR1 is MNHEY and CDR2 is SVGAGI in the germline V gene. CDR3 protein: CASSMDSDSGNTIYF. The DNA for the CDR3 is TGTGCCAGCAGTATGGACAGCGACTCTGGAAACACCATATATTTT.

V and J are TRBV6-5 and TRBJ2-6; 7 nucleotides align to TRBD1. CDR3 length equals 15 residues. V was clipped by 4 bases and J by 0 bases; unmatched bases: 0. Germline V lookup: CDR1 MNHEY, CDR2 SVGAGI. CDR3 region: CASSWDSSGANVLTF. The CDR3 DNA is TGTGCCAGCAGTTGGGACAGCTCTGGGGCCAACGTCCTGACTTTC.

The rearrangement links TRBV7-8 to TRBJ2-1; D may be TRBD2 (6 bases). Germline V lookup: CDR1 SGHVS, CDR2 FQNEAQ. The CDR3 consists of 15 residues. The V end was cut by 3 bases, the J end by 2 bases, with 11 bases between. The CDR3 loop reads CASSFGTLTYNEQFF. CDR3 nucleotide sequence: TGTGCCAGCAGCTTCGGGACTCTCACCTACAATGAGCAGTTCTTC.

V and J are TRBV5-4 and TRBJ1-1; 8 bases map to TRBD1. CDR1 is SGHNT and CDR2 is YYREEE in the germline V gene (reference sequence). The CDR3 runs to 13 residues. Unmatched junction bases numbered 4, after V lost 5 bases and J lost 4 bases. In DNA form, the CDR3 reads TGTGCCAGCAGTCAGGACAGGGTCACTGAAGCTTTCTTT. This codes for CASSQDRVTEAFF.

The chain uses TRBV30 and TRBJ2-3, with 12 bases identical to TRBD2. This CDR3 is built from 15 residues. J lost 3 bases, V lost 2 bases, and 3 bases had no gene match. CDR1 and CDR2 (germline): GTSNPN, SVGIG (reference sequence). This CDR3 is CAWSRLAGGTDTQYF. CDR3 bases: TGTGCCTGGAGTCGGCTAGCGGGGGGGACAGATACGCAGTATTTT.

The chain has TRBV6-5 and TRBJ2-5; D possibly corresponds to TRBD1 (5 bases). The J call may be mistaken, given a closer DNA end match to TRBJ2-7. CDR1 and CDR2 from the germline V gene are MNHEY and SVGAGI. The length of the CDR3 is 15 residues. The CDR3 DNA follows: TGTGCCAGCAGTTACTCAACAGGCGGTTACTACGAGCAGTACTTC. This translates into CASSYSTGGYYEQYF.

This sequence joins TRBV15 and TRBJ2-5, with D possibly being TRBD2 (5 bases). Germline V gene sequence: CDR1 LNHNV, CDR2 YYDKDF (reference sequence). Between the trimmed V and J ends, which lost 9 bases and 4 bases, there was a span of 21 bases. The CDR3 has 15 amino acids. The CDR3 nucleotides read TGTGCCACATCTCGTAGCCCAGCGGCGGGAGAGACCCAGTACTTC. It specifies CATSRSPAAGETQYF. The full variable domain, in which reference TRBV15 and TRBJ2-5 provide the parts outside the CDR3, is DAMVIQNPRYQVTQFGKPVTLSCSQTLNHNVMYWYQQKSSQAPKLLFHYYDKDFNNEADTPDNFQSRRPNTSFCFLDIRSPGLGDTAMYLCATSRSPAAGETQYFGPGTRLLVL.

CDR3: CASSPGERLGYTF. For the CDR3, the DNA is TGTGCCAGCAGCCCCGGCGAGCGATTGGGCTACACCTTC. This chain connects TRBV7-2 to TRBJ1-2; D is uncertain. CDR3 length equals 13 residues. Trimming stripped 5 bases from V and 8 bases from J, with 15 bases between. CDR1 is SGHTA and CDR2 is FQGNSA in the germline V gene.

This clone turned up a few times. The CDR3 region is CASSLRGTDWMNTEAFF. CDR3 sequence (DNA): TGCGCCAGCAGCTTGCGGGGGACAGACTGGATGAACACTGAAGCTTTCTTT. The chain links TRBV5-1 to TRBJ1-1; 7 positions agree with TRBD1. J was trimmed by 0 bases and V by 1 base; bases with no gene match: 9. The CDR3 has 17 residues. Germline loops: CDR1 SGHRS, CDR2 YFSETQ.

The chain recombines TRBV5-5 with TRBJ2-1, with D tentatively TRBD2 (5 bases). The V end lost 4 bases, the J end lost 6 bases, and 14 bases lay between the germline ends. There are 14 residues in the CDR3. CDR1 and CDR2 from the germline V gene are SGHKS and YYEKEE (reference sequence). DNA of the CDR3: TGTGCCAGCAGCCTAGGCCAGCGGATCAATGAGCAGTTCTTC. Its protein is CASSLGQRINEQFF.

This chain links TRBV15 with TRBJ2-2; 8 positions agree with TRBD1. Germline CDR1 reads LNHNV; CDR2 reads YYDKDF (reference sequence). V shed 7 bases and J 1 base; nucleotides not matched to a gene: 11. The length of the CDR3 is 17 residues. The CDR3 spells CATTTRTGSVNTGELFF. Written as DNA, the CDR3 is TGTGCCACCACGACTCGGACAGGGTCCGTGAACACCGGGGAGCTGTTTTTT.

V is TRBV7-2 and J is TRBJ1-5, with D maybe TRBD1 (6 bases). Trimming stripped 0 bases from V and 5 bases from J, with 8 bases between. Germline values: CDR1 SGHTA, CDR2 FQGNSA. The CDR3 consists of 14 residues. In DNA, the CDR3 is TGTGCCAGCAGCTTAGCACAGGGACATCAGCCCCAGCATTTT. Translation: CASSLAQGHQPQHF.

The chain combines TRBV30 with TRBJ2-7, with 11 bases matching TRBD2. Germline loops: CDR1 GTSNPN, CDR2 SVGIG (reference sequence). Unmatched junction bases numbered 10, after V lost 2 bases and J lost 4 bases. The CDR3 spans 16 residues. Here the CDR3 DNA reads TGTGCCTGGAGTCCCCCTAGCGGGGGGAAATCGTACGAGCAGTACTTC. It translates to CAWSPPSGGKSYEQYF.

The chain is built from TRBV6-1 and TRBJ2-1; 11 bases line up with TRBD2. The CDR3 is 15 residues long. Germline loops: CDR1 MNHNS, CDR2 SASEGT. Trimming took 3 bases from V and 3 from J; bases not matched to a gene: 1. CDR3 DNA: TGTGCCAGCAGTGAGGGGACTAGCGGCTACAATGAGCAGTTCTTC. Amino acid sequence: CASSEGTSGYNEQFF.

The gene calls are TRBV9 and TRBJ1-2; 8 nucleotides line up with TRBD1. Germline loops: CDR1 SGDLS, CDR2 YYNGEE. The CDR3 contains 15 residues. Trimming at V came to 4 bases and at J to 8 bases, leaving 13 bases not matched to a gene. The CDR3 spells CASSSRTGTSRGYTF. DNA for the CDR3: TGTGCCAGCAGCTCGAGGACAGGGACTTCGCGAGGCTACACCTTC.

V gene TRBV28 combines with J gene TRBJ1-5, with TRBD1 matching 9 bases. Germline CDR1 MDHEN, CDR2 SYDVKM. This CDR3 has 15 amino acids. Losses at the gene ends were 7 bases for V and 5 bases for J; bases not matched to a gene: 9. The CDR3 reads CASNERQGVYQPQHF. The CDR3 bases are TGTGCCAGCAACGAGAGACAGGGGGTTTATCAGCCCCAGCATTTT.